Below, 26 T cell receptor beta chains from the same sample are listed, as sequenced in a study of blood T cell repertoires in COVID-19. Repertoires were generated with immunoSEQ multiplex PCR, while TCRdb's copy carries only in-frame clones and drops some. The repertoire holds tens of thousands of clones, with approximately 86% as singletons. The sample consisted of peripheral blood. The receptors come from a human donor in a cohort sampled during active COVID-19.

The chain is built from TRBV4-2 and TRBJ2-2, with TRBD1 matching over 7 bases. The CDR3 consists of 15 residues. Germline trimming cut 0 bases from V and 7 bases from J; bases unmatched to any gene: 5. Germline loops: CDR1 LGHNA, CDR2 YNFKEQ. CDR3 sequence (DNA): TGTGCCAGCAGCCAAGACAGGGGGTTTCTCGGGGAGCTGTTTTTT. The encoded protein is CASSQDRGFLGELFF.

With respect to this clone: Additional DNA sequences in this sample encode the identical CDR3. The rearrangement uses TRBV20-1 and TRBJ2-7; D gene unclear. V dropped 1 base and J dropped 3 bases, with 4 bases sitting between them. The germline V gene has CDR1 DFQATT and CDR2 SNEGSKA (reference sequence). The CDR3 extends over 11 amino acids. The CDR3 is CSARGSYEQYF. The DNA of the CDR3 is TGCAGTGCTAGAGGCAGCTACGAGCAGTACTTC.

The CDR3, as DNA: TGTGCCAGCAGCGTGCAGGCCGGGACAGGGGGCGGGGAGCAGTACTTC. Translation gives CASSVQAGTGGGEQYF. V and J are TRBV9 and TRBJ2-7, with 12 bases that match TRBD1. Losses at the gene ends were 2 bases for V and 7 bases for J; bases not matched to a gene: 10. This CDR3 is built from 16 residues. The germline V gene has CDR1 SGDLS and CDR2 YYNGEE.

The CDR3 protein is CASSPTGGTYEQYF. CDR3 DNA: TGTGCCAGCAGCCCCACAGGGGGCACCTACGAGCAGTACTTC. This chain connects TRBV11-2 to TRBJ2-7; TRBD1 matches 9 bases. Germline loops: CDR1 SGHAT, CDR2 FQNNGV. V lost 5 bases to trimming and J lost 2 bases; unmatched junction nucleotides: 4. The length of the CDR3 is 14 residues.

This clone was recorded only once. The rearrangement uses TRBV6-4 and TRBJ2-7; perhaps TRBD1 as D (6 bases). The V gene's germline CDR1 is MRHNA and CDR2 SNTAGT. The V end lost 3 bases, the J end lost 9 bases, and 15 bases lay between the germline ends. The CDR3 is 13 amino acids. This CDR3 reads CASSESIKGVQYF. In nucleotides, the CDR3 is TGTGCCAGCAGTGAATCCATAAAGGGGGTGCAGTACTTC.

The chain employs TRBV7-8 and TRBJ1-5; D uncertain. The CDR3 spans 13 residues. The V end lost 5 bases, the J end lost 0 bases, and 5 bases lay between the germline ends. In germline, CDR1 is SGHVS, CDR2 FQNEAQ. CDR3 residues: CASSVYSNQPQHF. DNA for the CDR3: TGTGCCAGCAGCGTATATAGCAATCAGCCCCAGCATTTT.

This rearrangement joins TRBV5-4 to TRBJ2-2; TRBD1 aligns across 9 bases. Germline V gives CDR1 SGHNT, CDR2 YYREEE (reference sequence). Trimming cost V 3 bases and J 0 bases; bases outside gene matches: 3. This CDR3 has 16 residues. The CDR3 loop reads CASSWGTGSNTGELFF. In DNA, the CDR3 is TGTGCCAGCAGCTGGGGGACAGGGTCGAACACCGGGGAGCTGTTTTTT.

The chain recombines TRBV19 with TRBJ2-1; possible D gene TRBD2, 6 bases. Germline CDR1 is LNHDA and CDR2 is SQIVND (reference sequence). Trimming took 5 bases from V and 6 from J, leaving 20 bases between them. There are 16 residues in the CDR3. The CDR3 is CASSSPDSPRGNEQFF. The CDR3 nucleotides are TGTGCCAGTAGTTCCCCGGACTCGCCGCGGGGCAATGAGCAGTTCTTC. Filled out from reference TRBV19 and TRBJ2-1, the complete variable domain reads DGGITQSPKYLFRKEGQNVTLSCEQNLNHDAMYWYRQDPGQGLRLIYYSQIVNDFQKGDIAEGYSVSREKKESFPLTVTSAQKNPTAFYLCASSSPDSPRGNEQFFGPGTRLTVL.

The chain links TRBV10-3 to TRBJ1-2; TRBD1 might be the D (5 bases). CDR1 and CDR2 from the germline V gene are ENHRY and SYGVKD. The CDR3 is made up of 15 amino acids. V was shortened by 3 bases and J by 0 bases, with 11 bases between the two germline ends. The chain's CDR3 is CAISELAGTNYGYTF. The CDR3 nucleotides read TGTGCCATCAGTGAATTGGCAGGGACTAACTATGGCTACACCTTC.

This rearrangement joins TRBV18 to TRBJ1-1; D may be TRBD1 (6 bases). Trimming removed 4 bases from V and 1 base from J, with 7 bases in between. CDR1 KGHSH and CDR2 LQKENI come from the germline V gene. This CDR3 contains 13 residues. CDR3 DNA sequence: TGTGCCAGCTCACAGGACAGGAACACTGAAGCTTTCTTT. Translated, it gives CASSQDRNTEAFF.

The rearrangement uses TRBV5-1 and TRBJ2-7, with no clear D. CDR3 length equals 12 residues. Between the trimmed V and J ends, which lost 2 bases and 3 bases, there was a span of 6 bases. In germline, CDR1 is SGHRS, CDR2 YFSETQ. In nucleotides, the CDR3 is TGCGCCAGCAGCTTCGACAACTACGAGCAGTACTTC. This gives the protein CASSFDNYEQYF.

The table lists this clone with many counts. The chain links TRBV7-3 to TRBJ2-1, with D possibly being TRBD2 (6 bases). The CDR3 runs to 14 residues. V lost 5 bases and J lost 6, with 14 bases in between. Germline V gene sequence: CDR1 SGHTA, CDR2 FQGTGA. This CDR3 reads CASSPLGGVNEQFF. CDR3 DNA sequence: TGTGCCAGCAGCCCCCTGGGGGGTGTCAATGAGCAGTTCTTC.

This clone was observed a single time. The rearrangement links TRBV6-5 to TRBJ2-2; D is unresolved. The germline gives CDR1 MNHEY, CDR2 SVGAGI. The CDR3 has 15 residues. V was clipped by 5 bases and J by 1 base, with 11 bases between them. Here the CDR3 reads CASSTRSGNTGELFF. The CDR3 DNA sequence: TGTGCCAGCAGTACCCGTAGTGGGAACACCGGGGAGCTGTTTTTT.

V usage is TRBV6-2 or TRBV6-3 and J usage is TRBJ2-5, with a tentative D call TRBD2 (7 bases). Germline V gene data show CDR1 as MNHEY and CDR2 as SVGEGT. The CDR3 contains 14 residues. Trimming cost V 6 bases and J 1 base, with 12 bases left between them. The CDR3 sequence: CASSFAGAQETQYF. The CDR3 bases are TGTGCCAGCAGCTTCGCGGGGGCCCAAGAGACCCAGTACTTC.

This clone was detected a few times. CDR3 nucleotides: TGTGCCAGCAGCCCGAGGACAGGCTCCGAAAAACTGTTTTTT. Its translation is CASSPRTGSEKLFF. J is TRBJ1-4 and V is TRBV7-9; 7 bases fit TRBD1. Trimming took 5 bases from V and 8 from J; bases not matched to a gene: 8. This CDR3 has 14 amino acids. Germline-derived CDR1 and CDR2 are SEHNR and FQNEAQ (reference sequence).

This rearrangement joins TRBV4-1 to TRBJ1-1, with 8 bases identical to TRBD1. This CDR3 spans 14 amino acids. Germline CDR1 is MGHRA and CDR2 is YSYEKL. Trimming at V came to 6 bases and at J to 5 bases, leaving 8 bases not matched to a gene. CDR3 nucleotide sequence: TGCGCCAGCAGTCCCAGGGGGCTAGGGACTGAAGCTTTCTTT. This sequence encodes CASSPRGLGTEAFF.

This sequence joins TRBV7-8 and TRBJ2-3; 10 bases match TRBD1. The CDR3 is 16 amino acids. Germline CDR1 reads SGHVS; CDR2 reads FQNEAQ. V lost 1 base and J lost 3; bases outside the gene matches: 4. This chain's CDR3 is CASSLGGTGVTDTQYF. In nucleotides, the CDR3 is TGTGCCAGCAGCTTAGGGGGGACAGGGGTAACAGATACGCAGTATTTT.

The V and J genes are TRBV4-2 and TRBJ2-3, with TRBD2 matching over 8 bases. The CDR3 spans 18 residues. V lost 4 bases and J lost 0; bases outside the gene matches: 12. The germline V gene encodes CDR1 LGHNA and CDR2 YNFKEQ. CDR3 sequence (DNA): TGTGCCAGCAGCCCGCCGCGGGGGGCGGGATATAGCACAGATACGCAGTATTTT. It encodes CASSPPRGAGYSTDTQYF.

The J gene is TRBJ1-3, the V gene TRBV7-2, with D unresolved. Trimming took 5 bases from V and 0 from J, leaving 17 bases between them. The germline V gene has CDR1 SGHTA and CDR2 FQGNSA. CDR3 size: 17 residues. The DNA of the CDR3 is TGTGCCAGCAGCCTCGAATCGGGGTACGGCTCTGGAAACACCATATATTTT. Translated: CASSLESGYGSGNTIYF.

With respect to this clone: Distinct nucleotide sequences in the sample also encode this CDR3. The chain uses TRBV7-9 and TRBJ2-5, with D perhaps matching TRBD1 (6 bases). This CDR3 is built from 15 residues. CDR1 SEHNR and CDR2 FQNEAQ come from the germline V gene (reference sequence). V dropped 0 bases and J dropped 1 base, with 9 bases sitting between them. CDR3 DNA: TGTGCCAGCAGCTTAGCGCTAGGGGGCCAAGAGACCCAGTACTTC. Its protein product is CASSLALGGQETQYF.

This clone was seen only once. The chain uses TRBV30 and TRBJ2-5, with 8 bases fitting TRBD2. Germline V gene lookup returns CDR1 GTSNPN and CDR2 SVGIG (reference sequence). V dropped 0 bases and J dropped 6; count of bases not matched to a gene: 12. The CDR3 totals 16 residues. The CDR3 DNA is TGTGCCTGGAGTGTCAAAGGACTAGCAGGTTGGAAGACCCAGTACTTC. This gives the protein CAWSVKGLAGWKTQYF.

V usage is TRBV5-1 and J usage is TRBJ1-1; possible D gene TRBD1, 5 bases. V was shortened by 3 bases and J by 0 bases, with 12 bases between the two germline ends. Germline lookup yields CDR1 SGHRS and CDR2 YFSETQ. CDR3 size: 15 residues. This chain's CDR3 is CASSSSRAVNTEAFF. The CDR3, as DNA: TGCGCCAGCAGCTCAAGCAGGGCCGTGAACACTGAAGCTTTCTTT.

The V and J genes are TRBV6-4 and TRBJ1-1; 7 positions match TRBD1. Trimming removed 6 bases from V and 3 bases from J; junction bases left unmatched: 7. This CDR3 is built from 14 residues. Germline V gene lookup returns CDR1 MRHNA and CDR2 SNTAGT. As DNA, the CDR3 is TGTGCCAGCAGCGCGACAGGGTTGCACACTGAAGCTTTCTTT. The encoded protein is CASSATGLHTEAFF.

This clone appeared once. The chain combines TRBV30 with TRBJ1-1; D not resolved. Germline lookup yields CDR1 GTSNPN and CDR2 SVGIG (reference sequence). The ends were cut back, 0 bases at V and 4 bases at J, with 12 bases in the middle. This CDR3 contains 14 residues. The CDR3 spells CAWSVSPRATEAFF. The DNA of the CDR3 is TGTGCCTGGAGTGTATCACCGAGAGCCACTGAAGCTTTCTTT.

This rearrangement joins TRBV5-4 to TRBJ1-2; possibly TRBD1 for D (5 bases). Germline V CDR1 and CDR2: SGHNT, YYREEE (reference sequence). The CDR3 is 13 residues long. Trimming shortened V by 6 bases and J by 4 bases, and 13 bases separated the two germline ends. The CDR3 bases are TGTGCCAGCACCCCCTCCCAGGGCTATGGCTACACCTTC. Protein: CASTPSQGYGYTF.

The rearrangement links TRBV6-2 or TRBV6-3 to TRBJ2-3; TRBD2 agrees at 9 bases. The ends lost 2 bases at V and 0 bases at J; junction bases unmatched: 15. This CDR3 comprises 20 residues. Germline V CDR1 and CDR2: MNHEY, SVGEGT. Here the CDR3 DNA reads TGTGCCAGCAGTTACGGTCTCGGCGGGGGGGCAACCCCTAGCACAGATACGCAGTATTTT. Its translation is CASSYGLGGGATPSTDTQYF.